This T cell receptor beta chain was recovered during a study of MAIT cells during Salmonella Paratyphi A infection (dated by TCRdb to 2017 to 2019). Regarding the complete study: Adult volunteers aged 18 to 60 swallowed one dose of 1-5x10^3 CFU of S. Paratyphi A strain NVGH308. Starting at diagnosis, diagnosed volunteers were given ciprofloxacin 500 mg twice a day for 14 days.

The cysteine opens and the phenylalanine closes a CDR3 of 15 amino acids. Here the CDR3 DNA is all that survives: 45 bases in frame from base 1. Taken from the germline V gene (reference sequence), the CDR1 and CDR2 loops are DFQATT and SNEGSKA. V is pruned by 0 bases and J by 6 bases, leaving 6 bases of the junction without a gene match. Interpreted using the paper, the time point label stands for: mid-infection, around enteric fever diagnosis. MAIT cells were defined as Valpha7.2+ CD161+ T cells and identified and sorted by flow cytometry. Circulating MAIT cell TCRbeta repertoires were profiled longitudinally in roughly 6 volunteers who developed enteric fever after controlled oral challenge with live Salmonella Paratyphi A. Every diagnosed volunteer provided MAIT cell samples at pre-infection, mid-infection and post-infection timepoints. Enteric fever was diagnosed as Paratyphi A bacteremia and/or persistent fever above 38 °C lasting more than 12 hours. Diagnosis of infection in challenged volunteers occurred between day 4 and day 7 after challenge. Between roughly 5,000 and 10,000 MAIT cells per sample were sorted directly into RNAqueous-Micro lysis buffer for RNA extraction. Lymphoprep gradient centrifugation was used to isolate peripheral blood mononuclear cells from blood samples and leukocyte cones. Cells were sorted on either a BD FACSAria Fusion or a BD FACSAria III sorter.

Summary of the overall study and its limitations: Although the availability of volunteer samples limited sample sizes, the sizes were judged adequate for detecting differences between groups. More expansion or contraction among the top five MAIT clonotypes was shown in diagnosed volunteers than in healthy controls (around 0.57 versus 0.12), suggesting infection-driven repertoire reshaping. MAIT TRBV usage was found to be oligoclonal, with TRBV20 and TRBV6 favoured, and appeared to be unchanged by infection. From baseline to mid-infection, the space taken up by over-represented MAIT clonotypes dropped significantly (roughly 0.18 to 0.096), whereas no significant difference was seen post-infection.

This clonotype is considered hyperexpanded (1% or more). Its cognate antigen has yet to be identified. Base qualities are missing; no much larger clone stands one base away. The library was built by means of 5' RACE. TCRbeta was amplified in two rounds of PCR using Phusion High-Fidelity polymerase, and the primers added sample-specific barcodes. To build the TCRbeta libraries, template-switch cDNA synthesis was carried out using SMARTScribe reverse transcriptase along with a TRBC-specific primer. The barcoded samples were pooled and then prepared using the NEBNext Ultra DNA Library Prep Kit for Illumina. The libraries were sequenced on an Illumina MiSeq using the MiSeq reagent kit v2, 300 cycles. Turning to the authors' computational methods: Reads were demultiplexed by barcode with Jemultiplexer and aligned with MiTCR using default parameters. Non-functional sequences were removed with VDJtools, and each clonotype was defined by its amino acid sequence, with frequencies calculated from the assigned sequence reads. In the clonal space homeostasis analysis, clonotypes were binned by frequency as over-represented (0.05-1), large, medium and small. TCRdb reran the public reads through fastp at Q25 and MiXCR, keeping productive beta chains. Rows are unified per CDR3 protein, each entry keeping the most common DNA and genes. The authors' filters were not applied to this entry. This sample holds under 800 distinct CDR3 sequences; approximately 29% were observed only once. Jointly, the top ten make up more than 25% of the sample.

The sequencing used MAIT cells from blood, collected at the middle sampling point of the challenge study. The receptor chain draws on TRBV20-1 and TRBJ2-1, with 9 junctional bases fitting TRBD2. This clonotype originated in a person aged 18 to 70 who was deliberately infected with Salmonella Paratyphi A in a paratyphoid fever challenge study. CDR3 sequence: CSARDIQREANEQFF. The nucleotide sequence reads TGCAGTGCTAGAGATATCCAGCGGGAGGCCAATGAGCAGTTCTTC.